This record covers a single TCR beta chain. What it binds is not known. This sample was taken from a study of beta chain features in type 1 diabetes. All of the isolated RNA was reverse transcribed, so expressed TCRB transcripts were sequenced. Produced via immunoSEQ multiplex PCR; TCRdb's table is partial and in-frame only. The sample comprises hundreds of thousands of clones, more than 11% of which are singletons, and 0.03% to 0.04% rests with the top ten. This CDR3 contains 14 residues. CDR1 and CDR2 from the germline V gene are SEHNR and FQNEAQ (reference sequence). V gave up 9 bases and J gave up 0 bases, with 11 bases separating them. Study-level findings and limits: A PCR bias possibly favoring shorter templates would apply equally to patients and controls. Among patients with Type 1 diabetes, TCRB CDR3s were moderately but significantly shorter in every one of the four CD4+ subsets.

The chain combines TRBV7-9 with TRBJ2-2, with TRBD2 as a possible D gene (5 bases). The receptor was derived from a man under 40 in good health. The sequenced material came from naive CD4+ T cells from blood. CDR3 residues: CASVARTNTGELFF. DNA for the CDR3: TGTGCCAGTGTAGCGCGAACGAACACCGGGGAGCTGTTTTTT.